What follows are 4 T cell receptor beta chains derived from one specimen sequenced in a study of beta chain features in type 1 diabetes. The whole isolated RNA underwent reverse transcription, so sequencing captured expressed TCRB transcripts. Sequenced by immunoSEQ multiplex PCR; TCRdb stores in-frame clones only, minus some. This repertoire shows approximately 120,000 clones, about 18% found once; its top ten account for roughly 2.6%. Their target antigens are unknown. Findings and limits, study-wide: In every one of the four CD4+ subsets, TCRB CDR3s were moderately but significantly shorter in Type 1 diabetes patients.

Sequencing was done on a sample of central memory CD4+ T cells from blood. The source is a man between 18 and 35 years old with type 1 diabetes.

This chain links TRBV7-8 with TRBJ2-7; TRBD2 matches at 11 bases. The J segment lost 1 base and the V segment lost 5 bases, leaving 7 bases of the junction unmatched. The germline gives CDR1 SGHVS, CDR2 FQNEAQ. This CDR3 contains 16 residues. This CDR3 is CASSGLAGGDSYEQYF. The CDR3 DNA follows: TGTGCCAGCAGCGGGCTAGCGGGGGGTGATTCCTACGAGCAGTACTTC.

The table lists this clone with a count of one. This is likely an artifact of a read error, given a far larger clone one base away. J is TRBJ2-1 and V is TRBV29-1; 10 positions match TRBD1. This CDR3 spans 14 amino acids. In germline, CDR1 is SQVTM, CDR2 ANQGSEA. The CDR3 region has the DNA TGCAGCGGTGAAGGGACAGGGGATAGCAATGAGCAGTTCTTC. Encoded protein: CSGEGTGDSNEQFF.

This clone came up a few times. J is TRBJ2-1 and V is TRBV2; TRBD2 is a possible D gene (6 bases). Germline loops: CDR1 SNHLY, CDR2 FYNNEI. The length of the CDR3 is 14 residues. V was shortened by 2 bases and J by 7 bases, with 12 bases between the two germline ends. The chain's CDR3 is CASSEIQGGNEQFF. The CDR3 DNA is TGTGCCAGCAGTGAAATTCAGGGAGGTAATGAGCAGTTCTTC. Combining the CDR3 with reference TRBV2 and TRBJ2-1 gives the whole variable domain EPEVTQTPSHQVTQMGQEVILRCVPISNHLYFYWYRQILGQKVEFLVSFYNNEISEKSEIFDDQFSVERPDGSNFTLKIRSTKLEDSAMYFCASSEIQGGNEQFFGPGTRLTVL.

This clone has a handful of counts. V and J are TRBV19 and TRBJ1-1; D uncertain. Germline-derived CDR1 and CDR2 are LNHDA and SQIVND (reference sequence). Trimming left V 3 bases short and J 3 bases short, with 8 bases between. The CDR3 runs to 13 residues. The CDR3 loop is CASSIQTDTEAFF. The CDR3 bases are TGTGCCAGTAGTATTCAAACGGACACTGAAGCTTTCTTT. Complete variable domain (other parts from reference TRBV19 and TRBJ1-1): DGGITQSPKYLFRKEGQNVTLSCEQNLNHDAMYWYRQDPGQGLRLIYYSQIVNDFQKGDIAEGYSVSREKKESFPLTVTSAQKNPTAFYLCASSIQTDTEAFFGQGTRLTVV.